A selection of T cell receptor beta chains follows, all from one sample in a study of blood T cell repertoires in COVID-19. Only in-frame clones appear in the TCRdb table, and some are missing; sequencing was by immunoSEQ multiplex PCR. The data show about 25,000 clones, with around 83% seen just once and around 24% held by the top ten. Material for sequencing was peripheral blood. These receptor sequences come from a human donor in a cohort sampled during active COVID-19. Each CDR3 is given with its conserved first and last residue. D genes are given only for firm matches. Not every row has a clone size; where given, it reads once, few, many or a size class.

>NA|TRBJ2-3|TRBD2|TRBV5-1
TGCGCCAGCAGCGCGGGGCGGGGGGATACGCAGTATTTT
CASSAGRGDTQYF
>NA|TRBJ2-1|NA|TRBV29-1
TGCAGCGCCGGCCCGATCACGGATGAGCAGTTCTTC
CSAGPITDEQFF
>NA|TRBJ1-6|NA|TRBV30
TGTGCCTGGAAAATAGGGAGCGGTAGTTCACCCCTCCACTTT
CAWKIGSGSSPLHF
>NA|TRBJ2-6|TRBD1|TRBV5-1
TGCGCCAGCAGAACCGGGACAGGGAGTACTGGGGCCAACGTCCTGACTTTC
CASRTGTGSTGANVLTF
>NA|TRBJ2-2|NA|TRBV9
TGTGCCAGCAGTACACATTGGAACACCGGGGAGCTGTTTTTT
CASSTHWNTGELFF
>NA|TRBJ1-5|NA|TRBV5-6
TGTGCCAGCAGCTTGACCGGGAGCAATCAGCCCCAGCATTTT
CASSLTGSNQPQHF
>NA|TRBJ2-1|TRBD2|TRBV6-5
TGTGCCAGCAGTTACTCGAGGGCTAGCGGGGGCAATGAGCAGTTCTTC
CASSYSRASGGNEQFF
>few|TRBJ2-7|NA|TRBV6-5
TGTGCCAGCAGTTACGTAGGAGGATCCTACGAGCAGTACTTC
CASSYVGGSYEQYF
>few|TRBJ2-6|NA|TRBV19
TGTGCCAGTAGTAGATCAGGGGTGGATGGGGCCAACGTCCTGACTTTC
CASSRSGVDGANVLTF
>once|TRBJ2-6|TRBD1|TRBV7-9
TGTGCCGGTACAGGGGTGTCGGGGGCCAACGTCCTGACTTTC
CAGTGVSGANVLTF
>NA|TRBJ2-5|TRBD2|TRBV5-1
TGCGCCAGCAGCTTGGAGCTTAGCGGGAGAAAGACCCAGTACTTC
CASSLELSGRKTQYF
>NA|TRBJ2-3|NA|TRBV7-9
TGTGCCAGCAGCTTAGCCCAGGAGCGGGTGCTAGATACGCAGTATTTT
CASSLAQERVLDTQYF
>NA|TRBJ1-5|TRBD1|TRBV5-1
TGCGCCAGCAGCCCGACAGGGGATCACGACAATCAGCCCCAGCATTTT
CASSPTGDHDNQPQHF
>NA|TRBJ2-1|TRBD2|TRBV9
TGTGCCAGCAGCTCTAGCGGGGGGAACAACAATGAGCAGTTCTTC
CASSSSGGNNNEQFF
>NA|TRBJ2-1|NA|TRBV6-5
TGTGCCAGCAGTTACTCGGGGGCAGGGTCACACAATGAGCAGTTCTTC
CASSYSGAGSHNEQFF
>NA|TRBJ2-7|NA|TRBV28
TGTGCCAGCAGTTTGGCGCGGGGATTTGGCGAGCAGTACTTC
CASSLARGFGEQYF
>NA|TRBJ2-3|NA|TRBV25-1
TGTGCCAGCAGTACAACAGATACGCAGTATTTT
CASSTTDTQYF
>NA|TRBJ2-1|NA|TRBV6-5
TGTGCCAGCAGTTACTACGGGAGAGGGGATGAGCAGTTCTTC
CASSYYGRGDEQFF
>once|TRBJ1-1|TRBD1|TRBV5-1
TGCGCCAGCAGCTTCCAGGGGGCGGATACTGAAGCTTTCTTT
CASSFQGADTEAFF
>once|TRBJ1-6|NA|TRBV2
TGTGCCAGCAGTGAAGCGAGCGGGTACTCCTATAATTCACCCCTCCACTTT
CASSEASGYSYNSPLHF
>NA|TRBJ1-2|TRBD1|TRBV9
TGTGCCAGCAGCGTAGCGGGGACAGGTGCCGGCTACACCTTC
CASSVAGTGAGYTF
>once|TRBJ1-5|TRBD1|TRBV7-2
TGTGCCAGCAGCTCCGGGACAGGGAGCAATCAGCCCCAGCATTTT
CASSSGTGSNQPQHF
>NA|TRBJ1-5|NA|TRBV6-4
TGTGCCAGCAGTGTTGACAGAAATCAGCCCCAGCATTTT
CASSVDRNQPQHF
>NA|TRBJ2-1|NA|TRBV2
TGTGCCAGCACCGGGGTATTCCATGAGCAGTTCTTC
CASTGVFHEQFF
>NA|TRBJ2-7|NA|TRBV12-3/TRBV12-4
TGTGCCAGCAGTCGGACTAACTACGAGCAGTACTTC
CASSRTNYEQYF
>NA|TRBJ2-5|TRBD2|TRBV2
TGTGCCAGCAGTGGTCGGCTAGCGGGGGGCGCCAGCCGGAGAGAAGAGACCCAGTACTTC
CASSGRLAGGASRREETQYF
>NA|TRBJ2-1|NA|TRBV19
TGTGCCAGTATCGGGGTGTTTGGAAATGAGCAGTTCTTC
CASIGVFGNEQFF
>NA|TRBJ2-6|TRBD1|TRBV7-9
TGTGCCAGCAGCTTCTTCGCCGGACAGGGCCCTTCTGGGGCCAACGTCCTGACTTTC
CASSFFAGQGPSGANVLTF
>NA|TRBJ1-2|NA|TRBV6-5
TGTGCCAGCAGTTACTCGAGACAGTTAGCTAACTATGGCTACACCTTC
CASSYSRQLANYGYTF
>NA|TRBJ2-1|NA|TRBV4-1
TGCGCCAGCAGCCAAAGCGACCACTACAATGAGCAGTTCTTC
CASSQSDHYNEQFF
>NA|TRBJ2-7|TRBD1|TRBV4-2
TGTGCCAGCAGCCTTGGACAGGGGGTGAGCTACGAGCAGTACTTC
CASSLGQGVSYEQYF
>NA|TRBJ2-2|NA|TRBV20-1
TGCAGTGCTAGTCGTGGAGCGAACACCGGGGAGCTGTTTTTT
CSASRGANTGELFF
>once|TRBJ2-1|NA|TRBV6-1
TGTGCCAGCAGTGAATCGCTTAGTGGCGGCCCCTACAATGAGCAGTTCTTC
CASSESLSGGPYNEQFF
>NA|TRBJ1-2|NA|TRBV4-2
TGTGCCAGCAGCCAGGCGGAGGGGCAAAACTATGGCTACACCTTC
CASSQAEGQNYGYTF
>NA|TRBJ2-5|TRBD2|TRBV28
TGTGCCAGCAGTACCGAACCTCGGACTAGCGGCCCCCAAGAGACCCAGTACTTC
CASSTEPRTSGPQETQYF
>NA|TRBJ2-1|NA|TRBV4-3
TGCGCCAGCAGCCAAGAAGGTGGGGGCTTCGACAATGAGCAGTTCTTC
CASSQEGGGFDNEQFF
>NA|TRBJ2-2|NA|TRBV3-1/TRBV3-2
TGTGCCAGCAGCCAAGGGGTCCAGCGAGCGGTCGGGGAGCTGTTTTTT
CASSQGVQRAVGELFF
>NA|TRBJ2-1|NA|TRBV7-6
TGTGCCAGCAGCCCCAAAGCGGGCGTTAGCTCCTACAATGAGCAGTTCTTC
CASSPKAGVSSYNEQFF
>NA|TRBJ1-2|NA|TRBV2
TGTGCCAGCAGTGAAGGCCTTCACGAGAAAGGCTACACCTTC
CASSEGLHEKGYTF
>NA|TRBJ2-2|TRBD1|TRBV2
TGTGCCAGCAGTGAACTTCGGGACAGGGGTCGGGTCACCGGGGAGCTGTTTTTT
CASSELRDRGRVTGELFF
>once|TRBJ2-1|NA|TRBV2
TGTGCCAGCAGTGAAGGCCCGGGATTCGGGGATGAGCAGTTCTTC
CASSEGPGFGDEQFF
>NA|TRBJ2-5|NA|TRBV3-1/TRBV3-2
TGTGCCAGCAGCCAGGGACACGGAGAGACCCAGTACTTC
CASSQGHGETQYF
>NA|TRBJ1-2|NA|TRBV5-4
TGTGCCAGCAGCTTCTACAATGACAAGTATGGCTACACCTTC
CASSFYNDKYGYTF
>NA|TRBJ2-5|NA|TRBV28
TGTGCCAGCAGCACAGTCATAGAGACCCAGTACTTC
CASSTVIETQYF
>medium-sized|TRBJ1-4|NA|TRBV2
TGTGCCAGCAGAGGGGAGGCGAGTAATGAAAAACTGTTTTTT
CASRGEASNEKLFF
>NA|TRBJ2-7|TRBD2|TRBV5-1
TGCGCCAGCAGCTTGTCGCCTAGCGGGGAGGGCGAGCAGTACTTC
CASSLSPSGEGEQYF
>NA|TRBJ2-7|NA|TRBV5-1
TGCGCCAGCAGCTTTGGACAGATGCTCTACGAGCAGTACTTC
CASSFGQMLYEQYF